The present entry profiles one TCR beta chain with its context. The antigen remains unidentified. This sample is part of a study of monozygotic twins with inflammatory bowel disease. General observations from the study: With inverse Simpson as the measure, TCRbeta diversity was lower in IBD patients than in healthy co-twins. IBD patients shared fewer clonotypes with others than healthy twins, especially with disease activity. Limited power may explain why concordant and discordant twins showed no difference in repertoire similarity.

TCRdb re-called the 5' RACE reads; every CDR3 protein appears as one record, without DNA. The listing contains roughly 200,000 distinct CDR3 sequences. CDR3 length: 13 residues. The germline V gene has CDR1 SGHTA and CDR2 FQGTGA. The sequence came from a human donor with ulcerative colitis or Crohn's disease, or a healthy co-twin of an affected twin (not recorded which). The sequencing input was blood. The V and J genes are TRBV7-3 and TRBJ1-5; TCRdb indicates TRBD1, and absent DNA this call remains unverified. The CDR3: CASPLRGRQPQHF.